Below, one TCR beta chain is given with its context. The antigen it binds to is not known. The input lacks base qualities; no much larger clone sits a single base away. Measured from the cysteine to the phenylalanine, the CDR3 is 11 residues long. This entry keeps only the CDR3 DNA: 33 bases, framed from base 1. V gives up 6 bases and J gives up 8 bases, and the segment between their germline ends measures 13 bases. CDR1 DFQATT and CDR2 SNEGSKA were looked up in the germline V gene (reference sequence). The library was obtained by 5' RACE. These reads were obtained on an Illumina HiSeq 2000. Template switching introduced a universal primer binding site; the final cDNA contained a unique molecular identifier, enabling accurate counting of TCR cDNA molecules. First-strand cDNA for TCR alpha and beta chains was synthesized from specific primers in the conserved constant-segment region. To control for contamination, every cDNA library was double barcoded, receiving both a SMART-Mk sample barcode and Illumina barcodes. Two successive PCR steps introduced TruSeq adapter sequences along with Illumina sample barcodes. Sequencing of the TCR alpha and beta cDNA libraries was done on the Illumina HiSeq platform using custom primers. In the original analysis: MiGEC was used to process raw reads and extract unique molecular identifiers, and MiXCR was used to find CDR3 positions. Recombination models were inferred per individual with the repgenHMM and IGoR tools using an EM algorithm. Shared clonotype analysis was performed with the tcR package in R, normalizing sharing by the product of cloneset sizes. To study raw recombination without the effects of thymic and clonal selection, out-of-frame nonproductive sequences were analyzed. The raw public data were reprocessed by TCRdb itself: fastp quality trimming at Q25, MiXCR clonotype calling, in-frame beta chains only. Merged by CDR3 protein, the rows form single entries marked with the most common genes and DNA. The V and J calls follow TCRdb's processing rather than the paper's. The sample profile shows 1.5 million to 2 million distinct CDR3 sequences; less than 40% of them were found once. The biggest ten clones account for around 0.3% of the sample.

The data stem from a study of identical twins (dated by TCRdb to about 2016). Regarding the complete study: To test whether fetal clonotypes persist, the study used deep sequencing on TCR alpha and beta repertoires from monozygotic twins, unrelated adults of various ages, and cord blood. To rule out contamination, the twin experiments were replicated at different times with different library preparation protocols.

Beyond this particular receptor, the publication reports: A weaker excess of twin sharing was found in beta out-of-frame sequences because the signal-to-noise ratio was lowered by fewer shared sequences. In monozygotic twins, recombination models systematically underestimated out-of-frame TCR alpha sharing, but the models matched the sharing seen between unrelated individuals. Zero-insertion analyses could be partly confounded by invariant T cells such as MAIT and iNKT, although diverse VJ usage argued against such confounding for most clonotypes. Because the same donors could not be followed over many years, conclusions were based on cross-sectional statistical analysis. Fewer insertions were carried by abundant cord blood beta clonotypes; a weaker similar trend was observed in young adult naive repertoires, while no such trend was observed in memory repertoires. Compared with coincidental sharing between unrelated individuals, an excess of low generation-probability sequences was observed among out-of-frame TCR alpha sequences shared between twins.

Every donor in the study was a healthy Caucasian. In this chain, TRBV20-1 is recombined with TRBJ1-2, with the D gene uncertain. The sample taken for sequencing was cord blood. This receptor was obtained from a newborn girl in good health. Read as DNA, the sequence is TGCAGTGCCCTTTGGGTGAGGGGCTACACCTTC. It codes for CSALWVRGYTF.